The present entry profiles one T cell receptor (beta chain) with its context. This sample is drawn from a study of T-cell memory formation after mild COVID-19. TCRdb fed the 5' RACE reads into MiXCR, producing one record per CDR3 protein. Of about 210,000 distinct CDR3 sequences listed, around 26% are singletons. The germline CDR1 and CDR2 sequences are SGDLS and YYNGEE. The CDR3 is made up of 14 amino acids. The ends were cut back, 4 bases at V and 2 bases at J, with 11 bases in the middle. This rearrangement joins TRBV9 to TRBJ2-3, with D maybe TRBD1 (6 bases). The clonotype comes from an adult woman who had mild COVID-19 (a few samples of this study predate the infection). Cell type and time point are not known. The sequenced sample was PBMCs or a T cell subset sorted from them (not recorded which). CDR3 loop: CASSSRTVTDTQYF. DNA for the CDR3: TGTGCCAGCAGCTCTCGGACAGTCACAGATACGCAGTATTTT.